This T cell receptor (beta chain) was identified in a study of blood T cells in healthy people across ages. Study-wide points: Higher diversity, along with more naive CD4+ cells, distinguished long-lived donors from aged donors. Reliance upon unsorted PBMCs precluded definitive naive versus antigen-experienced comparison. Diversity estimates from one million T cells were considered underestimates.

A second about 7 to 11 cycle PCR used barcoded and J-beta primers. TCRdb independently ran MiXCR on the 5' RACE reads; one entry per CDR3 protein. Among about 500,000 distinct CDR3 sequences listed, less than 25% were seen once. Germline CDR1 and CDR2: MNHEY and SVGEGT. This CDR3 is 17 amino acids long. V lost 6 bases, J lost 0 bases, and 18 bases lay in between. A remark on this clonotype: Antigen unknown.

Every sample yielded at least 6 million isolated PBMCs. These sequences were also reported in another study, on T cells of mothers and their children.

The specimen was blood. The receptor was derived from a boy between 5 and 17 years old in good health. V usage is TRBV6-2 or TRBV6-3 and J usage is TRBJ2-1; no firm D call. CDR3: CASSLGPPRSSYNEQFF. For the CDR3, the DNA is TGTGCCAGCAGCCTCGGTCCTCCGAGGAGCTCCTACAATGAGCAGTTCTTC.